Following are 22 T cell receptor beta chains from one sample sequenced in a study of CD8 T cells in Susac syndrome. Random hexamers were used to reverse transcribe an amount of roughly 0.5 to 1 ug RNA. Using its own MiXCR run on the immunoSEQ multiplex PCR reads, TCRdb lists one record per CDR3 protein. The sample yields around 200,000 distinct CDR3 sequences, roughly 94% seen once. Specimen: CD4+ T cells from PBMCs. These receptors all stem from a human donor in good health.

This clonotype has a single count. The chain carries TRBV29-1 and TRBJ2-1, with TRBD1 matching 9 bases. The CDR3 is made up of 14 amino acids. Germline CDR1 is SQVTM and CDR2 is ANQGSEA. V trimming: 6 bases; J trimming: 7 bases; junction bases outside the gene matches: 10. For the CDR3, the DNA is TGCAGCGTACTCCGGGACAGGGCGGTGAATGAGCAGTTCTTC. Translated: CSVLRDRAVNEQFF.

This clonotype was detected only once. This chain joins TRBV15 and TRBJ2-3, with a tentative D call TRBD2 (5 bases). The V gene's germline CDR1 is LNHNV and CDR2 YYDKDF (reference sequence). The CDR3 spans 12 residues. Trimming took 0 bases from V and 12 from J, leaving 10 bases between them. CDR3 nucleotides: TGTGCCACCAGCAGAGATGGGGAGAAACAGTATTTT. Protein sequence: CATSRDGEKQYF. The variable domain in full, completed from reference TRBV15 and TRBJ2-3, reads DAMVIQNPRYQVTQFGKPVTLSCSQTLNHNVMYWYQQKSSQAPKLLFHYYDKDFNNEADTPDNFQSRRPNTSFCFLDIRSPGLGDTAMYLCATSRDGEKQYFGPGTRLTVL.

This chain uses TRBV20-1 with TRBJ1-3; D ambiguous. V was shortened by 3 bases and J by 0 bases, with 6 bases between the two germline ends. The germline CDR1 and CDR2 sequences are DFQATT and SNEGSKA (reference sequence). The CDR3 has 13 amino acids. CDR3: CSASQPSGNTIYF. For the CDR3, the DNA is TGCAGTGCTAGTCAGCCCTCTGGAAACACCATATATTTT.

This clonotype occurred once. V and J are TRBV24-1 and TRBJ2-6; no firm D call. CDR1 is KGHDR, CDR2 SFDVKD, per germline. Trimming pared 4 bases from V and 0 bases from J, leaving 6 bases between. The CDR3 is 15 residues long. CDR3 DNA sequence: TGTGCCACCAGTGACCTGAGCTCTGGGGCCAACGTCCTGACTTTC. It codes for CATSDLSSGANVLTF.

The rearrangement joins TRBV3-1 to TRBJ2-3; D remains ambiguous. The CDR3 is 13 amino acids. Per the germline V gene, CDR1 is LGHDT and CDR2 is YNNKEL (reference sequence). V was clipped by 7 bases and J by 3 bases, with 11 bases between them. As DNA, the CDR3 is TGTGCCAGCAATAAGGAATCGACAGATACGCAGTATTTT. It encodes CASNKESTDTQYF.

The chain is built from TRBV5-6 and TRBJ2-1; no clear D. The CDR3 is 11 residues long. V was trimmed by 2 bases and J by 9 bases, leaving 6 bases between them. Germline V CDR1 and CDR2: SGHDT, YYEEEE. The chain's CDR3 is CASSFLGEQFF. In DNA, the CDR3 is TGTGCCAGCAGCTTTTTAGGTGAGCAGTTCTTC.

The chain combines TRBV28 with TRBJ2-7; TRBD1 matches 10 bases. CDR1 is MDHEN and CDR2 is SYDVKM in the germline V gene. The trim removed 4 bases at V and 3 bases at J, leaving 3 bases unmatched. The CDR3 has 14 amino acids. In DNA form, the CDR3 reads TGTGCCAGCAGTTCTCGGACAGGGGGCTACGAGCAGTACGTC. Its translation: CASSSRTGGYEQYV.

J is TRBJ2-5 and V is TRBV7-9; 8 bases are a match to TRBD2. Trimming removed 1 base from V and 3 bases from J; junction bases left unmatched: 4. Germline CDR1 reads SEHNR; CDR2 reads FQNEAQ (reference sequence). The CDR3 spans 15 residues. The CDR3 here is CASSLGRGAEETQYF. In DNA form, the CDR3 reads TGTGCCAGCAGCTTAGGGCGGGGGGCTGAAGAGACCCAGTACTTC.

The J gene is TRBJ2-7, the V gene TRBV28; D is ambiguous. V was pared by 3 bases and J by 4 bases, with 10 bases between. The CDR3 extends over 13 amino acids. Germline V gene data show CDR1 as MDHEN and CDR2 as SYDVKM. The CDR3 is CASSFGAAYEQYF. CDR3 nucleotides: TGTGCCAGCAGTTTCGGCGCCGCTTACGAGCAGTACTTC. The full variable domain, its missing parts supplied by reference TRBV28 and TRBJ2-7, is DVKVTQSSRYLVKRTGEKVFLECVQDMDHENMFWYRQDPGLGLRLIYFSYDVKMKEKGDIPEGYSVSREKKERFSLILESASTNQTSMYLCASSFGAAYEQYFGPGTRLTVT.

The V gene is TRBV27, the J gene TRBJ2-2; D is uncertain. Germline-derived CDR1 and CDR2 are MNHEY and SMNVEV (reference sequence). V was trimmed by 1 base and J by 1 base, leaving 13 bases between them. The CDR3 contains 17 residues. CDR3 sequence: CASSLFGRVQNTGELFF. CDR3 in DNA: TGTGCCAGCAGTTTATTTGGTCGGGTCCAGAACACCGGGGAGCTGTTTTTT.

This clonotype has just one count. V is TRBV6-2 or TRBV6-3 and J is TRBJ1-6; weak D call: TRBD1 (5 bases). V was pared by 7 bases and J by 5 bases, with 18 bases between. CDR3 size: 16 residues. Looked up from germline, CDR1 is MNHEY and CDR2 is SVGEGT. The CDR3: CASTDQGPADNSPLHF. The CDR3 DNA reads TGTGCCAGCACCGACCAGGGTCCTGCCGATAATTCACCCCTCCACTTT.

The CDR3 DNA reads as TGTGCCTGGAGCGGTGGCAGGGTATATGGCTACACCTTC. As protein: CAWSGGRVYGYTF. The V and J genes are TRBV30 and TRBJ1-2, with D possibly TRBD1 on 5 matching bases. Germline V gene lookup returns CDR1 GTSNPN and CDR2 SVGIG (reference sequence). The CDR3 spans 13 residues. The ends were cut back, 3 bases at V and 5 bases at J, with 13 bases in the middle.

The chain links TRBV3-1 to TRBJ2-5; TRBD2 agrees at 7 bases. The CDR3 is 16 residues long. The ends lost 6 bases at V and 2 bases at J; junction bases unmatched: 12. CDR1 LGHDT and CDR2 YNNKEL come from the germline V gene (reference sequence). The chain's CDR3 is CASRPPLLADQETQYF. The CDR3 region has the DNA TGTGCCAGCAGACCGCCTCTTCTAGCGGATCAAGAGACCCAGTACTTC.

V usage is TRBV29-1 and J usage is TRBJ1-4; 11 nucleotides agree with TRBD1. Germline CDR1 SQVTM, CDR2 ANQGSEA. J gave up 7 bases and V 6 bases, and 13 bases lay outside the gene matches. The CDR3 consists of 16 residues. CDR3 loop: CSVKDTGQGVGEKLFF. The DNA of the CDR3 is TGCAGCGTCAAGGACACGGGACAGGGGGTCGGTGAAAAACTGTTTTTT.

V is TRBV18 and J is TRBJ2-7; D uncertain. CDR1 and CDR2 (germline): KGHSH, LQKENI. The CDR3 sequence is 15 residues long. V was trimmed by 8 bases and J by 2 bases, leaving 19 bases between them. The CDR3 bases are TGTGCCAGCCCCAACGCGGCGGATCACCCCTACGAGCAGTACGTC. Its translation: CASPNAADHPYEQYV.

This chain joins TRBV28 and TRBJ2-2; the D gene is possibly TRBD2 (5 bases). Germline assignment: CDR1 MDHEN and CDR2 SYDVKM. V lost 7 bases to trimming and J lost 6 bases, with 6 bases between them. The length of the CDR3 is 11 residues. The CDR3 protein is CASTSPGELFF. In DNA form, the CDR3 reads TGTGCCAGCACTAGCCCCGGGGAGCTGTTTTTT.

The rearrangement joins TRBV12-3 or TRBV12-4 to TRBJ2-1; 7 nucleotides line up with TRBD2. V trimming: 2 bases; J trimming: 3 bases; junction bases outside the gene matches: 1. This CDR3 comprises 14 residues. The CDR3: CASSLLADYNEQFF. The CDR3 nucleotides are TGTGCCAGCAGTTTACTAGCGGACTACAATGAGCAGTTCTTC.

The chain has TRBV6-1 and TRBJ2-7; possibly TRBD2 for D (5 bases). Between the trimmed V and J ends, which lost 3 bases and 6 bases, there was a span of 30 bases. Germline lookup yields CDR1 MNHNS and CDR2 SASEGT. The CDR3 runs to 19 residues. The CDR3 nucleotides are TGTGCCAGCAGTGACCGTCAGGATACGTGGACGGCCGGAGGAGCCGAGCAGTACGTC. Protein product: CASSDRQDTWTAGGAEQYV.

The gene calls are TRBV30 and TRBJ1-3; D perhaps matches TRBD1 (6 bases). In germline, CDR1 is GTSNPN, CDR2 SVGIG (reference sequence). This CDR3 has 14 amino acids. V was shortened by 5 bases and J by 0 bases, with 11 bases between the two germline ends. CDR3 DNA sequence: TGTGCCTGGCTCTCGACAGGCTCTGGAAACACCATATATTTT. It specifies CAWLSTGSGNTIYF.

The rearrangement uses TRBV24-1 and TRBJ2-2; a possible D gene is TRBD2 (6 bases). Trimming left V 4 bases short and J 4 bases short, with 24 bases between. Germline assignment: CDR1 KGHDR and CDR2 SFDVKD. The CDR3 length is 19 residues. CDR3 DNA: TGTGCCACCAGTGACTCGCGGGGTGGGGGAAGAGGGTTCACCGGGGAGCTGTTTTTT. Translating gives CATSDSRGGGRGFTGELFF.

V and J are TRBV20-1 and TRBJ2-7; no clear D gene. The V end lost 3 bases, the J end lost 3 bases, and 15 bases lay between the germline ends. Looked up from germline, CDR1 is DFQATT and CDR2 is SNEGSKA (reference sequence). CDR3 length: 14 amino acids. The CDR3 coding sequence is TGCAGTGCTAGGGCCGAACGAACCTACTACGAGCAGTACTTC. Protein: CSARAERTYYEQYF.

The chain has TRBV20-1 and TRBJ1-4, with a tentative D call TRBD1 (6 bases). The CDR3 is 15 residues long. Germline CDR1 DFQATT, CDR2 SNEGSKA (reference sequence). V lost 0 bases to trimming and J lost 0 bases, with 8 bases between them. CDR3 nucleotides: TGCAGTGCTAGAGAGGGGGCAGCAACTAATGAAAAACTGTTTTTT. This encodes CSAREGAATNEKLFF.